The 19 T cell receptor beta chains below all came from one sample that was sequenced in a study of blood T cell repertoires in COVID-19. The method was immunoSEQ multiplex PCR; TCRdb's version includes in-frame clones alone and lacks a portion of them. The repertoire holds around 140,000 clones, with approximately 88% as singletons. Sequences were obtained from peripheral blood. The receptors originated from a man in his sixties with active or convalescent COVID-19.

CDR3 DNA sequence: TGCGCCAGCAGTGAGTCTACTAGCGGCACAGATACGCAGTATTTT. Translating gives CASSESTSGTDTQYF. The V gene is TRBV10-1, the J gene TRBJ2-3; 7 nucleotides agree with TRBD2. The germline CDR1 and CDR2 sequences are WNHNN and SYGVQD (reference sequence). There are 15 residues in the CDR3. V shed 0 bases, J shed 1 base, and the junction held 1 base outside the gene matches.

The chain combines TRBV10-3 with TRBJ1-2; 9 nucleotides match TRBD1. Germline V gene lookup returns CDR1 ENHRY and CDR2 SYGVKD. This CDR3 comprises 16 residues. After removal of 5 bases from V and 8 bases from J, the junction contained 15 bases not matched to a gene. The CDR3 bases are TGTGCCATCAGTCCCCCCCTGGGACAGGGATCTCGCGGCTACACCTTC. Translated, it gives CAISPPLGQGSRGYTF.

This chain uses TRBV7-6 with TRBJ1-3; 7 bases are a match to TRBD1. V lost 0 bases and J lost 11; bases outside the gene matches: 16. Per the germline V gene, CDR1 is SGHVS and CDR2 is FNYEAQ. The CDR3 has 17 amino acids. The DNA of the CDR3 is TGTGCCAGCAGCTTAGCGCGGGGTGGGACAGCGATGAGCGCCATATATTTT. Amino acid sequence: CASSLARGGTAMSAIYF.

This chain joins TRBV5-1 and TRBJ2-1, with D unclear. From germline, CDR1 is SGHRS and CDR2 YFSETQ. The CDR3 consists of 13 residues. The V end lost 4 bases, the J end lost 3 bases, and 8 bases lay between the germline ends. The CDR3 loop is CASSLLNYNEQFF. The CDR3 DNA sequence: TGCGCCAGCAGCCTATTAAACTACAATGAGCAGTTCTTC.

This clone was seen only a few times. CDR3 bases: TGTGCCAGCTCACTCCGACAGGGGCTCCGCTCTGGAAACACCATATATTTT. Residues: CASSLRQGLRSGNTIYF. The genes are TRBV18 and TRBJ1-3, with 8 bases identical to TRBD1. There are 17 residues in the CDR3. CDR1 and CDR2 from the germline V gene are KGHSH and LQKENI. The junction had 8 bases not matched to a gene; V was cut back by 4 bases and J by 0 bases. The complete variable domain, with remaining parts taken from reference TRBV18 and TRBJ1-3, reads NAGVMQNPRHLVRRRGQEARLRCSPMKGHSHVYWYRQLPEEGLKFMVYLQKENIIDESGMPKERFSAEFPKEGPSILRIQQVVRGDSAAYFCASSLRQGLRSGNTIYFGEGSWLTVV.

V usage is TRBV19 and J usage is TRBJ1-5; the match to TRBD1 covers 12 bases. Germline values: CDR1 LNHDA, CDR2 SQIVND (reference sequence). V shed 5 bases and J 1 base; nucleotides not matched to a gene: 3. This CDR3 is built from 16 residues. The CDR3 sequence: CASSGGQGASNQPQHF. CDR3 bases: TGTGCCAGTAGTGGGGGACAGGGGGCGAGCAATCAGCCCCAGCATTTT.

This rearrangement joins TRBV27 to TRBJ1-4, with D perhaps TRBD1 (5 bases). CDR3 length: 12 amino acids. V gave up 2 bases and J gave up 8 bases, with 6 bases separating them. The germline gives CDR1 MNHEY, CDR2 SMNVEV (reference sequence). The CDR3 protein is CASSLNREKLFF. CDR3 nucleotides: TGTGCCAGCAGTTTAAACAGGGAAAAACTGTTTTTT.

The J gene is TRBJ2-1, the V gene TRBV13, with 8 bases aligning to TRBD2. With 0 bases clipped from V and 2 bases from J, the junction kept 3 bases outside the gene matches. The CDR3 has 16 amino acids. The V gene's germline CDR1 is PRHDT and CDR2 FYEKMQ (reference sequence). The CDR3 nucleotides are TGTGCCAGCAGCTTAGGTTTGCGGGAGGCCTACAATGAGCAGTTCTTC. Its translation is CASSLGLREAYNEQFF.

The chain employs TRBV7-3 and TRBJ2-7; D possibly corresponds to TRBD2 (5 bases). This CDR3 is built from 15 residues. Trimming left V 1 base short and J 3 bases short, with 13 bases between. From germline, CDR1 is SGHTA and CDR2 FQGTGA. CDR3 sequence reads: CASSLNPGIGYEQYF. In DNA form, the CDR3 reads TGTGCCAGCAGCTTAAATCCGGGAATCGGCTACGAGCAGTACTTC.

The gene calls are TRBV25-1 and TRBJ2-1, with 8 positions matching TRBD1. Germline CDR1 MGHDK, CDR2 SYGVNS. Germline trimming cut 6 bases from V and 6 bases from J; bases unmatched to any gene: 19. The CDR3 loop spans 18 amino acids. CDR3 DNA sequence: TGTGCCAGCAGCGGGATCAGTACAATGTGGGACAGGAGCAATGAGCAGTTCTTC. The encoded protein is CASSGISTMWDRSNEQFF.

The chain joins TRBV5-5 to TRBJ1-1; D may be TRBD1 (6 bases). Germline CDR1 and CDR2: SGHKS and YYEKEE (reference sequence). The CDR3 covers 13 residues. V shed 1 base and J shed 3 bases, with 7 bases lying between them. The CDR3 nucleotides read TGTGCCAGCAGCTTGTACAGGGACACTGAAGCTTTCTTT. The encoded protein is CASSLYRDTEAFF. The entire variable domain, with the rest obtained from reference TRBV5-5 and TRBJ1-1, is as follows: DAGVTQSPTHLIKTRGQQVTLRCSPISGHKSVSWYQQVLGQGPQFIFQYYEKEERGRGNFPDRFSARQFPNYSSELNVNALLLGDSALYLCASSLYRDTEAFFGQGTRLTVV.

This chain connects TRBV4-3 to TRBJ1-1, with 11 bases fitting TRBD1. This CDR3 has 15 residues. Losses at the gene ends were 0 bases for V and 6 bases for J; bases not matched to a gene: 3. CDR1 LGHNA and CDR2 YSLEER come from the germline V gene. The CDR3 sequence: CASSQDRTGGPEAFF. The DNA of the CDR3 is TGCGCCAGCAGCCAAGACAGGACAGGGGGCCCTGAAGCTTTCTTT.

The CDR3, as DNA: TGTGCCAGCAGCACGACTAGCGTCGGTCCAATTGAGCAGTTCTTC. Protein: CASSTTSVGPIEQFF. The chain is built from TRBV28 and TRBJ2-1; TRBD2 agrees at 8 bases. V gave up 6 bases and J gave up 9 bases; unmatched junction bases: 13. CDR3 length: 15 amino acids. Germline V gene data show CDR1 as MDHEN and CDR2 as SYDVKM.

This clone was counted a few times. This rearrangement joins TRBV7-3 to TRBJ2-3, with TRBD2 matching 8 bases. Germline V gene lookup returns CDR1 SGHTA and CDR2 FQGTGA. The ends lost 0 bases at V and 5 bases at J; junction bases unmatched: 4. This CDR3 spans 15 amino acids. The CDR3: CASSLTRLAGDTQYF. The CDR3, as DNA: TGTGCCAGCAGCTTAACGAGGCTAGCGGGAGATACGCAGTATTTT. Full variable domain (rest looked up from reference TRBV7-3 and TRBJ2-3): GAGVSQTPSNKVTEKGKYVELRCDPISGHTALYWYRQSLGQGPEFLIYFQGTGAADDSGLPNDRFFAVRPEGSVSTLKIQRTERGDSAVYLCASSLTRLAGDTQYFGPGTRLTVL.

The rearrangement uses TRBV18 and TRBJ2-5, with TRBD1 matching 12 bases. Germline V lookup: CDR1 KGHSH, CDR2 LQKENI. V was pared by 3 bases and J by 4 bases, with 3 bases of the junction left unmatched. The CDR3 is made up of 15 amino acids. The CDR3 loop is CASSPGTGGLETQYF. The CDR3 bases are TGTGCCAGCTCACCCGGGACAGGGGGCTTAGAGACCCAGTACTTC. The full variable domain, with the rest looked up from reference TRBV18 and TRBJ2-5, is NAGVMQNPRHLVRRRGQEARLRCSPMKGHSHVYWYRQLPEEGLKFMVYLQKENIIDESGMPKERFSAEFPKEGPSILRIQQVVRGDSAAYFCASSPGTGGLETQYFGPGTRLLVL.

The sample holds one count of this clone. The chain couples TRBV7-6 to TRBJ2-7, with 12 bases identical to TRBD1. CDR1 and CDR2 (germline): SGHVS, FNYEAQ. CDR3 size: 20 residues. Trimming at V came to 0 bases and at J to 1 base, leaving 13 bases not matched to a gene. The CDR3 sequence is CASSLALSAGTGGASYEQYF. The CDR3 region has the DNA TGTGCCAGCAGCTTAGCGTTATCCGCCGGGACAGGGGGCGCGTCCTACGAGCAGTACTTC. The full variable domain, rest sourced from reference TRBV7-6 and TRBJ2-7, is GAGVSQSPRYKVTKRGQDVALRCDPISGHVSLYWYRQALGQGPEFLTYFNYEAQQDKSGLPNDRFSAERPEGSISTLTIQRTEQRDSAMYRCASSLALSAGTGGASYEQYFGPGTRLTVT.

V gene TRBV19 combines with J gene TRBJ1-1; D gene uncertain. This CDR3 contains 15 residues. CDR1 and CDR2 (germline): LNHDA, SQIVND (reference sequence). The germline V and J ends were trimmed by 5 bases and 1 base, with 14 bases remaining between them. For the CDR3, the DNA is TGTGCCAGTAGTGAATGGTCCGAGAGGAACACTGAAGCTTTCTTT. Protein product: CASSEWSERNTEAFF.

The rearrangement uses TRBV19 and TRBJ2-1, with 11 nucleotides matching TRBD2. Trimming took 7 bases from V and 6 from J; bases not matched to a gene: 8. Germline V lookup: CDR1 LNHDA, CDR2 SQIVND (reference sequence). The CDR3 is made up of 15 amino acids. The CDR3 DNA sequence: TGTGCCAGTACCCCTCTAGCGGGAGGAACCAATGAGCAGTTCTTC. This codes for CASTPLAGGTNEQFF. Based on the CDR3 plus reference TRBV19 and TRBJ2-1, the full variable domain is DGGITQSPKYLFRKEGQNVTLSCEQNLNHDAMYWYRQDPGQGLRLIYYSQIVNDFQKGDIAEGYSVSREKKESFPLTVTSAQKNPTAFYLCASTPLAGGTNEQFFGPGTRLTVL.

The V gene is TRBV7-2, the J gene TRBJ1-1; the match to TRBD1 covers 7 bases. Germline lookup yields CDR1 SGHTA and CDR2 FQGNSA. This CDR3 region has 15 residues. The ends lost 5 bases at V and 1 base at J; junction bases unmatched: 7. The DNA of the CDR3 is TGTGCCAGCAGCCGGGACAGAAACTCGAACACTGAAGCTTTCTTT. This codes for CASSRDRNSNTEAFF.